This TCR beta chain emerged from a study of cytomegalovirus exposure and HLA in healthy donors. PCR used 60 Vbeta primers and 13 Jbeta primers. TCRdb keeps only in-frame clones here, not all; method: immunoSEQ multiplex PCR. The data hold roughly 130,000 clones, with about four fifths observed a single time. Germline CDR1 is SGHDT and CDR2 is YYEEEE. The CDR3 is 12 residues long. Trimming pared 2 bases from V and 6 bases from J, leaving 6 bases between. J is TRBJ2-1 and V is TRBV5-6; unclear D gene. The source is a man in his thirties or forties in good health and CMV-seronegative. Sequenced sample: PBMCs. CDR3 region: CASSFSRNEQFF. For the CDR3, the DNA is TGTGCCAGCAGCTTTAGTCGCAATGAGCAGTTCTTC. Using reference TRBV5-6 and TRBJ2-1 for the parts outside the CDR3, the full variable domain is DAGVTQSPTHLIKTRGQQVTLRCSPKSGHDTVSWYQQALGQGPQFIFQYYEEEERQRGNFPDRFSGHQFPNYSSELNVNALLLGDSALYLCASSFSRNEQFFGPGTRLTVL.